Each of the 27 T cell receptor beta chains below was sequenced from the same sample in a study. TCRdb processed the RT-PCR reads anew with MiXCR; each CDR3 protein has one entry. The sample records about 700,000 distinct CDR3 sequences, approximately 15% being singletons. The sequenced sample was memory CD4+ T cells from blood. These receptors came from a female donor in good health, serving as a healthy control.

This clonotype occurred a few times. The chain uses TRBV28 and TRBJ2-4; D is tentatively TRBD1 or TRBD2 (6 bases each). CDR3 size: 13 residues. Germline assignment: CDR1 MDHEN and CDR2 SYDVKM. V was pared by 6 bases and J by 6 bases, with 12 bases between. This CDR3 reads CASSGGDTNIQYF. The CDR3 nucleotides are TGTGCCAGCAGCGGGGGCGATACAAACATTCAGTACTTC.

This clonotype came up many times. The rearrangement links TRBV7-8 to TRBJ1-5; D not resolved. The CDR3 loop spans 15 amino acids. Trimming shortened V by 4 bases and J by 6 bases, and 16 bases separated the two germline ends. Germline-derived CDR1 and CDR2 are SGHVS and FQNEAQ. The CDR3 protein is CASSSQVRGSQPQHF. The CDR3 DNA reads TGTGCCAGCAGCTCCCAAGTACGTGGGAGTCAGCCCCAGCATTTT.

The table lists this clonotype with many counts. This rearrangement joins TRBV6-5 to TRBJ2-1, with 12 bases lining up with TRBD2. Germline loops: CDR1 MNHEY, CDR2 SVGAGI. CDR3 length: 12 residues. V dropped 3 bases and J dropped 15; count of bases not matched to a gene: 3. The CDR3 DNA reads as TGTGCCAGCAGTTATGGACTAGCGGGACTGTTCTTC. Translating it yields CASSYGLAGLFF.

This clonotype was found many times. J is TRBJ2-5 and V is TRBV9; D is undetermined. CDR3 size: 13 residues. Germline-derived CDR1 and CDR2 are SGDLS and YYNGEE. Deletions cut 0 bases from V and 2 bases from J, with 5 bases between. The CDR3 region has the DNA TGTGCCAGCAGCGTAGGCCTACAAGAGACCCAGTACTTC. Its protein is CASSVGLQETQYF. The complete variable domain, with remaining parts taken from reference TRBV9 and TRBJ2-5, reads DSGVTQTPKHLITATGQRVTLRCSPRSGDLSVYWYQQSLDQGLQFLIQYYNGEERAKGNILERFSAQQFPDLHSELNLSSLELGDSALYFCASSVGLQETQYFGPGTRLLVL.

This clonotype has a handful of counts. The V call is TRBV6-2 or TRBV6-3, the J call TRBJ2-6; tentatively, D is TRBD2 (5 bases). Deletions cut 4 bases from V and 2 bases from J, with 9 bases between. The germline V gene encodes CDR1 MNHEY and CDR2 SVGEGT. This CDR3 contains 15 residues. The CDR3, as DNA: TGTGCCAGCAGTTTGGCGACTACTGGGGCCAACGTCCTGACTTTC. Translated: CASSLATTGANVLTF.

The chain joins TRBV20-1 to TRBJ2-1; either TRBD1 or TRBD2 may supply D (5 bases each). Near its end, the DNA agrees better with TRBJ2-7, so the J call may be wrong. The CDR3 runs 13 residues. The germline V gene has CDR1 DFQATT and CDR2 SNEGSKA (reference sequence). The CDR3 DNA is TGCAGTGCTAGGTGGCAGGGACGGGATGAGCAGTACTTC. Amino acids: CSARWQGRDEQYF.

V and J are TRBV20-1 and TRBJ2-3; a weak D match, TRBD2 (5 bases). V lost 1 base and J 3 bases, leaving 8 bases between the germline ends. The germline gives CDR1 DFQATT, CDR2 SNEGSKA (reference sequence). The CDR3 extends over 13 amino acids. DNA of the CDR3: TGCAGTGCTAGAGGTCGGGGAACAGATACGCAGTATTTT. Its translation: CSARGRGTDTQYF.

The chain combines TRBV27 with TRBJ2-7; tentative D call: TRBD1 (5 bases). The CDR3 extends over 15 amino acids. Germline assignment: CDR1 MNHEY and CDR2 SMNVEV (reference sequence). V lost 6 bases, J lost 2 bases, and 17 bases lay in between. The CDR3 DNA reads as TGTGCCAGCAGGCCACTGGTGGGGCATACCTACGAGCAGTACTTC. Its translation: CASRPLVGHTYEQYF.

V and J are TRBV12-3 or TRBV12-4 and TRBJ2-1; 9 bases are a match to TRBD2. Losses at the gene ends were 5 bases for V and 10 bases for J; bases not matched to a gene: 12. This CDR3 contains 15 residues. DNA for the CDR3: TGTGCCAGCAGTATTAGCGGGAGTGAGGTTAGAGAGCAGTTCTTC. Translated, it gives CASSISGSEVREQFF.

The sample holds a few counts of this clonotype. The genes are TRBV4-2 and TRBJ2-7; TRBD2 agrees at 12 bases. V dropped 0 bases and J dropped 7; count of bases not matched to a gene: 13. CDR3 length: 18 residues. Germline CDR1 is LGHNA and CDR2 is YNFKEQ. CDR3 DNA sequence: TGTGCCAGCAGCCAAGAGTCGCGACTAGCGGGAGTGGCAGGGGAGCAGTACTTC. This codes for CASSQESRLAGVAGEQYF.

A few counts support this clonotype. The CDR3 region is CASTGGDYDTGELFF. Here the CDR3 DNA reads TGCGCCAGCACCGGGGGTGACTACGACACCGGGGAGCTGTTTTTT. The gene calls are TRBV5-1 and TRBJ2-2, with D possibly being TRBD2 (6 bases). Germline-derived CDR1 and CDR2 are SGHRS and YFSETQ. The ends were cut back, 6 bases at V and 3 bases at J, with 15 bases in the middle. This CDR3 contains 15 residues.

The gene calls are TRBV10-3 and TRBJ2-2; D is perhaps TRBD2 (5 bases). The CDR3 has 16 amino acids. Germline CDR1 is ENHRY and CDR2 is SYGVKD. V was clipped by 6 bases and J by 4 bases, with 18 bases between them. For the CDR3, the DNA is TGTGCCATCAGCCAACAGCAACCCCGGGGCACCGGGGAGCTGTTTTTT. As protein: CAISQQQPRGTGELFF.

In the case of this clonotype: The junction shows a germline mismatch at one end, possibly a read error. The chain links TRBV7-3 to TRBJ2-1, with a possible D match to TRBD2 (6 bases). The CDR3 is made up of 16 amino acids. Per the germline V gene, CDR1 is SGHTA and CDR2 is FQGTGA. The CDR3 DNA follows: TGTGCCAGCAGCCCCCCGGGGAGCGGGTCCTCCAATGAGCAGTTCTTC. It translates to CASSPPGSGSSNEQFF. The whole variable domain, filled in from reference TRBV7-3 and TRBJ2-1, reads GAGVSQTPSNKVTEKGKYVELRCDPISGHTALYWYRQSLGQGPEFLIYFQGTGAADDSGLPNDRFFAVRPEGSVSTLKIQRTERGDSAVYLCASSPPGSGSSNEQFFGPGTRLTVL.

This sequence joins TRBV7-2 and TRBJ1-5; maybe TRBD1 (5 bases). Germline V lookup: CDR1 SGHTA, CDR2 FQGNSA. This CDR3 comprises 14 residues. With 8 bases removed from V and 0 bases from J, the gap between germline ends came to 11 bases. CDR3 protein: CASAPGGSNQPQHF. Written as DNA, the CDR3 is TGTGCCAGCGCCCCCGGGGGTAGCAATCAGCCCCAGCATTTT.

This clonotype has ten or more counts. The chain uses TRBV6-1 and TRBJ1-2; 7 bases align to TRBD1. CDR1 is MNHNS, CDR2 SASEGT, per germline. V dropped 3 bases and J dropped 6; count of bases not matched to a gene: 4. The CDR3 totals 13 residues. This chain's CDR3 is CASSDTGEDGYTF. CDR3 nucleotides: TGTGCCAGCAGTGATACAGGGGAGGATGGCTACACCTTC.

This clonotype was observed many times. DNA of the CDR3: TGCAGCGCCGGGGGGGGGTTTTACACTGAAGCTTTCTTT. Translating it yields CSAGGGFYTEAFF. The chain uses TRBV29-1 and TRBJ1-1, with TRBD1 as a possible D gene (5 bases). Germline-derived CDR1 and CDR2 are SQVTM and ANQGSEA. This CDR3 is built from 13 residues. Trimming removed 7 bases from V and 3 bases from J, with 15 bases in between.

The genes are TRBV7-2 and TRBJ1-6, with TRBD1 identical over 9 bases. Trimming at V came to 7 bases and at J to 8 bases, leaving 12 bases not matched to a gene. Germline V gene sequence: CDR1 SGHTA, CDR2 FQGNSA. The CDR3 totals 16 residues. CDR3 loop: CASTLRPGQGDSPLHF. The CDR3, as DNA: TGTGCCAGCACCCTGAGACCGGGACAGGGAGATTCACCCCTCCACTTT.

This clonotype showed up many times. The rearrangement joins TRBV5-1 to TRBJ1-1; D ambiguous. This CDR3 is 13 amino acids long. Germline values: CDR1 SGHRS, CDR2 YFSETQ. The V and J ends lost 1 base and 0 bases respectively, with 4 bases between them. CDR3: CASSLFLNTEAFF. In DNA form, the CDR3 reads TGCGCCAGCAGCTTGTTCTTGAACACTGAAGCTTTCTTT.

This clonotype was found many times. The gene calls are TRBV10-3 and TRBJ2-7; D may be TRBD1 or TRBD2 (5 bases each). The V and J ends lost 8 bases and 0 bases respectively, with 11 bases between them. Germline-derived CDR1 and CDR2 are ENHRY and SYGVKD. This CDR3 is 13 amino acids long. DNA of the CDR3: TGTGCCATCTCGGGACCTAGCTCCTACGAGCAGTACTTC. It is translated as CAISGPSSYEQYF.

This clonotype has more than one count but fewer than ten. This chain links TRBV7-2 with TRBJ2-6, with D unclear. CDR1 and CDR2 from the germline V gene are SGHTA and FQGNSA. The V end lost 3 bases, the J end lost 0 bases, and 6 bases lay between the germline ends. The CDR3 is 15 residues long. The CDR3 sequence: CASSLKYSGANVLTF. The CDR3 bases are TGTGCCAGCAGCTTGAAGTACTCTGGGGCCAACGTCCTGACTTTC.

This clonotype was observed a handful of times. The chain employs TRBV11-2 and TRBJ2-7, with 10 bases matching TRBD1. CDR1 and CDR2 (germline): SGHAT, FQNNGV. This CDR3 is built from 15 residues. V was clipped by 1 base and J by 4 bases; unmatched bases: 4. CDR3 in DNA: TGTGCCAGCAGCTTAGGGGGACAGGGGACTTACGAGCAGTACTTC. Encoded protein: CASSLGGQGTYEQYF.

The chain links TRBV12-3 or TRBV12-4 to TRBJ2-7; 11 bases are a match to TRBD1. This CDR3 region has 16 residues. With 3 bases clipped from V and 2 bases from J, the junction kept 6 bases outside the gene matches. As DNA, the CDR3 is TGTGCCAGCAGTTTGTCCCCGGGACAGGGGGCCTACGAGCAGTACTTC. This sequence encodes CASSLSPGQGAYEQYF.

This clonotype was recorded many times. The CDR3 reads CSARGAGSIYNEQFF. CDR3 sequence (DNA): TGCAGTGCTAGAGGAGCGGGGTCTATCTACAATGAGCAGTTCTTC. The chain employs TRBV20-1 and TRBJ2-1; TRBD2 matches 7 bases. There are 15 residues in the CDR3. Germline CDR1 and CDR2: DFQATT and SNEGSKA (reference sequence). The V and J ends lost 1 base and 3 bases, in that order; junction bases with no gene match: 6.

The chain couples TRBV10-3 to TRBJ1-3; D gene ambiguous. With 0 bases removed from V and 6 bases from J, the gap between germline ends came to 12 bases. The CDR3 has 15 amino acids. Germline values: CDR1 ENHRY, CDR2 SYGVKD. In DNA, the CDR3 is TGTGCCATCAGTGAGTCGGAGAGTAGGTTAAACACCATATATTTT. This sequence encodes CAISESESRLNTIYF.

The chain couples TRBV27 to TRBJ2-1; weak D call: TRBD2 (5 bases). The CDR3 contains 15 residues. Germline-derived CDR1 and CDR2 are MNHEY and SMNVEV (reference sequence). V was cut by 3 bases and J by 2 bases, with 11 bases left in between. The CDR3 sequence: CASSLSRRTYNEQFF. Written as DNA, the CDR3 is TGTGCCAGCAGTTTGAGTAGGAGGACCTACAATGAGCAGTTCTTC.

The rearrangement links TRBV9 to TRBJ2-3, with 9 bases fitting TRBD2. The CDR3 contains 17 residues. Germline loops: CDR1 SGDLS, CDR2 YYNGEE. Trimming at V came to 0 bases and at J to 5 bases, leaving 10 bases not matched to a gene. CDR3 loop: CASSVAASGGLIDTQYF. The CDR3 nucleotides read TGTGCCAGCAGCGTAGCCGCCAGCGGGGGGCTTATAGATACGCAGTATTTT.

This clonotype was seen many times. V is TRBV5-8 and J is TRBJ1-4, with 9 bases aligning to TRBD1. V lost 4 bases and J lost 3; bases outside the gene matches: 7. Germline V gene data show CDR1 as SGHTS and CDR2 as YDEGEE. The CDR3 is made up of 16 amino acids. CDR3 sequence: CASSPGRTGANEKLFF. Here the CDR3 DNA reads TGTGCCAGCAGCCCCGGCAGGACAGGGGCTAATGAAAAACTGTTTTTT.